A selection of T cell receptor beta chains follows, all from one sample in a study of OX40 agonist ivuxolimab in advanced cancers. Generated by immunoSEQ multiplex PCR, the TCRdb table keeps only in-frame clones and is missing some. This table has nearly 80,000 clones, almost 85% appearing once. This specimen consisted of CD4+ or CD8+ T cells sorted from blood, obtained in a trial of the OX40 agonist ivuxolimab. The receptors shown here come from an adult with an advanced solid tumor such as melanoma, head and neck, liver or kidney cancer. The CDR3 runs from the conserved cysteine through the conserved F or W. Each record gives: V gene, clone size, D gene, J gene, CDR3 protein. A D gene is named only where the DNA matches it firmly. Size values are once, few and many counts, or a class for expanded clones, and some rows have none.

V: TRBV27; size: once; D: TRBD1; J: TRBJ2-1; CDR3: CASSSTGTGGFNEQFF
V: TRBV5-5; size: .; D: .; J: TRBJ1-3; CDR3: CASSDAPTIGNTIYF
V: TRBV11-2; size: .; D: TRBD2; J: TRBJ2-7; CDR3: CASSLGYGGVREQYF
V: TRBV5-1; size: .; D: TRBD1; J: TRBJ1-1; CDR3: CASSRQGMNTEAFF
V: TRBV15; size: once; D: .; J: TRBJ2-7; CDR3: CATSFITHNYEQYF
V: TRBV7-9; size: .; D: .; J: TRBJ2-5; CDR3: CASSLGTLNRRPETQYF
V: TRBV4-1; size: .; D: .; J: TRBJ2-5; CDR3: CASSPMGQQETQYF
V: TRBV7-9; size: once; D: .; J: TRBJ2-2; CDR3: CASTIRQENTGELFF
V: TRBV28; size: .; D: .; J: TRBJ1-3; CDR3: CASSPGTFSGNTIYF
V: TRBV29-1; size: once; D: .; J: TRBJ2-3; CDR3: CSVVPDTDTQYF
V: TRBV6-1; size: .; D: .; J: TRBJ2-5; CDR3: CASSESSGGETQYF
V: TRBV7-2; size: few; D: .; J: TRBJ2-7; CDR3: CASSRDKTYEQYF
V: TRBV5-4; size: .; D: .; J: TRBJ1-2; CDR3: CASSPLQGSVSGYTF
V: TRBV7-8; size: .; D: .; J: TRBJ2-5; CDR3: CASRKGRSQETQYF
V: TRBV5-1; size: .; D: .; J: TRBJ2-2; CDR3: CASSLERSNTGELFF
V: TRBV6-5; size: .; D: .; J: TRBJ1-1; CDR3: CASSSTGRTFAFF
V: TRBV4-2; size: .; D: .; J: TRBJ2-5; CDR3: CASSQARAQETQYF
V: TRBV11-3; size: .; D: TRBD1; J: TRBJ1-2; CDR3: CASSPTGTYGYTF
V: TRBV9; size: .; D: TRBD1; J: TRBJ1-3; CDR3: CASSVDRGNGNTIYF
V: TRBV19; size: .; D: .; J: TRBJ1-5; CDR3: CASSQGRGGEPQHF
V: TRBV5-1; size: once; D: .; J: TRBJ1-6; CDR3: CASSLGGPVVNSPLHF